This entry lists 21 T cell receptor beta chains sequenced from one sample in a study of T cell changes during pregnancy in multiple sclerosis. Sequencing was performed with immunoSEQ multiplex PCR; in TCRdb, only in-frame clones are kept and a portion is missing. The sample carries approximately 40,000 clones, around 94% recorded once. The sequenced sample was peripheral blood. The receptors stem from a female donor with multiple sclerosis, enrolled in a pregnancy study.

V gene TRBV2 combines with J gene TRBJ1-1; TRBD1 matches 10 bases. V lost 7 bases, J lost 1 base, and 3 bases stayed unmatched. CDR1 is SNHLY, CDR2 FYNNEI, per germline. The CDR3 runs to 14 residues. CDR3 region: CASKTGGANTEAFF. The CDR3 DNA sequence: TGTGCCAGCAAGACAGGGGGCGCGAACACTGAAGCTTTCTTT.

The CDR3 spells CASSEMEGQGGETQYF. The CDR3 DNA reads as TGTGCCAGCAGTGAAATGGAAGGACAGGGAGGAGAGACCCAGTACTTC. The gene calls are TRBV6-1 and TRBJ2-5, with 8 bases fitting TRBD1. CDR3 size: 16 residues. Germline-derived CDR1 and CDR2 are MNHNS and SASEGT. After removal of 2 bases from V and 4 bases from J, the junction contained 9 bases not matched to a gene.

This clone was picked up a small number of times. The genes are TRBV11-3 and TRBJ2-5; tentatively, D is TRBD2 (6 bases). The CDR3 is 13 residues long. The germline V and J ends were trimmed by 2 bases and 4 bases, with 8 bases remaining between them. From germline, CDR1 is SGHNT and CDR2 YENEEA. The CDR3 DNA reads TGTGCCAGCAGCTTATGGGGAGGAGAGACCCAGTACTTC. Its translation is CASSLWGGETQYF.

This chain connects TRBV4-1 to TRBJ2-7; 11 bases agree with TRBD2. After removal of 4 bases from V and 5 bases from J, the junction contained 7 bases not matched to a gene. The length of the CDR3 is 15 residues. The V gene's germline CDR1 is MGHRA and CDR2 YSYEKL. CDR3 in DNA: TGCGCCAGCAGCCTACGTAGCGGGAGGGCCCACGAGCAGTACTTC. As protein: CASSLRSGRAHEQYF.

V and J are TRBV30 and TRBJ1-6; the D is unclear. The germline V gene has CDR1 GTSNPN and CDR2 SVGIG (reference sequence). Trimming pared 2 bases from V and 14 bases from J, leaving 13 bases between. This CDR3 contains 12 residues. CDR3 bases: TGTGCCTGGAGTCATCTCGACGTCGCCCTCCACTTT. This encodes CAWSHLDVALHF.

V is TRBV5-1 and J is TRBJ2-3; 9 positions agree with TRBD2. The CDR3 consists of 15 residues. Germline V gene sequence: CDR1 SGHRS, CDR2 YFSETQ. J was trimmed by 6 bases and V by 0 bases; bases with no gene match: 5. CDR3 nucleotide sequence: TGCGCCAGCAGCTTGGTTGGTAGCGGGAGTGATACGCAGTATTTT. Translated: CASSLVGSGSDTQYF.

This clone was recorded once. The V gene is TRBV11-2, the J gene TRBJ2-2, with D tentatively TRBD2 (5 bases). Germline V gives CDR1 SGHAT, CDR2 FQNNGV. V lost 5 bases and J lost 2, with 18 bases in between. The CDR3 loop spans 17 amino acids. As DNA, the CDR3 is TGTGCCAGCAGCCTCCGGGGTTTTTCGGAAAACACCGGGGAGCTGTTTTTT. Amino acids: CASSLRGFSENTGELFF.

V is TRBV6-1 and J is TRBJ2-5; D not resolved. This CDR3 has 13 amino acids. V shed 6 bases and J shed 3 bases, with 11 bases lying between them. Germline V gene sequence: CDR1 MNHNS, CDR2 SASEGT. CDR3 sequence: CASRPPKEETQYF. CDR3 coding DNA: TGTGCCAGCAGGCCTCCCAAGGAAGAGACCCAGTACTTC.

CDR3 loop: CASGSPSSGNTIYF. The CDR3 DNA follows: TGCGCCAGCGGGAGTCCTTCATCTGGAAACACCATATATTTT. This sequence joins TRBV10-2 and TRBJ1-3; D unclear. The V gene's germline CDR1 is WSHSY and CDR2 SAAADI. The CDR3 extends over 14 amino acids. V was shortened by 8 bases and J by 1 base, with 12 bases between the two germline ends.

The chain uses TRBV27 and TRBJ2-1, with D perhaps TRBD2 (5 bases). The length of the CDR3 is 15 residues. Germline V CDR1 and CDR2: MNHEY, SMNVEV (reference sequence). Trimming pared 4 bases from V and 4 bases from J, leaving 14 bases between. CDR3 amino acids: CASSYTEDLYNEQFF. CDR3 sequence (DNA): TGTGCCAGCAGTTATACGGAGGACCTTTACAATGAGCAGTTCTTC.

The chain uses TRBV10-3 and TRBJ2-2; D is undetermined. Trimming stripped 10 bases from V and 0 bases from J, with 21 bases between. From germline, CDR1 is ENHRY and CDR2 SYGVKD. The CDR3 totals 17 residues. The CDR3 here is CATTHSSGFSNTGELFF. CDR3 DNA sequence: TGTGCCACCACCCACAGTTCCGGGTTTTCGAACACCGGGGAGCTGTTTTTT.

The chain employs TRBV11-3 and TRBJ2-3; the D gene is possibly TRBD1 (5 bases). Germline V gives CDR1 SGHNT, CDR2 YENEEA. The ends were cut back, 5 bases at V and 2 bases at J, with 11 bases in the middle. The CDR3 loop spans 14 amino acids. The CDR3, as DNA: TGTGCCAGCAGCATGGGGCAGCTCACAGATACGCAGTATTTT. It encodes CASSMGQLTDTQYF.

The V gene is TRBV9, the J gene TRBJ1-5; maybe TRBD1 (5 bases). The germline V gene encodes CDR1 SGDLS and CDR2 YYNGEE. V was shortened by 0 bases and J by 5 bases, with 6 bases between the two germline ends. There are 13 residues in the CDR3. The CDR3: CASSVGQYQPQHF. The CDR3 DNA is TGTGCCAGCAGCGTAGGACAGTATCAGCCCCAGCATTTT.

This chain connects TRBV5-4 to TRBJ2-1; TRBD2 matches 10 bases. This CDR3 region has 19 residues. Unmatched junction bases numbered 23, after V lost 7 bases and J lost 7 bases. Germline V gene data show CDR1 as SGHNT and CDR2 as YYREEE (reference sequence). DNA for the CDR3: TGTGCCAGCTTCGCTAAACTCGGACTAGCGGCAAGGGAGATAAATGAGCAGTTCTTC. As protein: CASFAKLGLAAREINEQFF.

CDR3 nucleotides: TGTGCCAGCAGCTTACTTGCATATACGCAGTATTTT. It is translated as CASSLLAYTQYF. The chain uses TRBV7-2 and TRBJ2-3; D gene ambiguous. The CDR3 is made up of 12 amino acids. Trimming cost V 2 bases and J 7 bases, with 7 bases left between them. Per the germline V gene, CDR1 is SGHTA and CDR2 is FQGNSA. Full variable domain (rest looked up from reference TRBV7-2 and TRBJ2-3): GAGVSQSPSNKVTEKGKDVELRCDPISGHTALYWYRQSLGQGLEFLIYFQGNSAPDKSGLPSDRFSAERTGGSVSTLTIQRTQQEDSAVYLCASSLLAYTQYFGPGTRLTVL.

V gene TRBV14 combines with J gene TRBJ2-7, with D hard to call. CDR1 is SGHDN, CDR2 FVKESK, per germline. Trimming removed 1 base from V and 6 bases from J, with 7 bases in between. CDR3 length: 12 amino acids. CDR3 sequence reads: CASSQGVLEQYF. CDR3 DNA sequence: TGTGCCAGCAGCCAAGGCGTCCTCGAGCAGTACTTC.

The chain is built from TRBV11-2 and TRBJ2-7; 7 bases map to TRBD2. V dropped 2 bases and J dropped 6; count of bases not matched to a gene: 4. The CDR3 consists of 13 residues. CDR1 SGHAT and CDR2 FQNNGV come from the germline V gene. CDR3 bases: TGTGCCAGCAGCTTATGGGGGGGGTCCGAGCAGTACTTC. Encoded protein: CASSLWGGSEQYF.

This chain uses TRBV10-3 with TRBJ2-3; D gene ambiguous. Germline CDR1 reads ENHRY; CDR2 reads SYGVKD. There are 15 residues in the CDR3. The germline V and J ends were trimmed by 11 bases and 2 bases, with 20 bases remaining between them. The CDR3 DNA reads TGTGCCTTATCCTCCCTCAGCAAACTCACAGATACGCAGTATTTT. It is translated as CALSSLSKLTDTQYF.

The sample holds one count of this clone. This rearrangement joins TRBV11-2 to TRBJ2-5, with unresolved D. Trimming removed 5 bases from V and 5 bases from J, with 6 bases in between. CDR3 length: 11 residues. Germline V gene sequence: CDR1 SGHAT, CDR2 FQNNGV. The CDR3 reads CASSSGETQYF. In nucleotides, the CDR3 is TGTGCCAGCAGCAGTGGTGAGACCCAGTACTTC.

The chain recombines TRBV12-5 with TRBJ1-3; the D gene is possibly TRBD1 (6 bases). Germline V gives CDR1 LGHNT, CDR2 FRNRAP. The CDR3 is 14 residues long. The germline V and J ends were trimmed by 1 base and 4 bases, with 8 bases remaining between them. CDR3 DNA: TGTGCTAGTGGTTTGGCGGGGGCCGGAAACACCATATATTTT. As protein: CASGLAGAGNTIYF.

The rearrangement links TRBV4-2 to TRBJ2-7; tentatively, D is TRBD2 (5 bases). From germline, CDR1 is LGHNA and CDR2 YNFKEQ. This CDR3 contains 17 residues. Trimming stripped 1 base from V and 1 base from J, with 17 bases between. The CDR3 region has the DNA TGTGCCAGCAGCCAAGCCCTCGTCGGGGATGCGTCCTACGAGCAGTACTTC. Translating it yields CASSQALVGDASYEQYF.